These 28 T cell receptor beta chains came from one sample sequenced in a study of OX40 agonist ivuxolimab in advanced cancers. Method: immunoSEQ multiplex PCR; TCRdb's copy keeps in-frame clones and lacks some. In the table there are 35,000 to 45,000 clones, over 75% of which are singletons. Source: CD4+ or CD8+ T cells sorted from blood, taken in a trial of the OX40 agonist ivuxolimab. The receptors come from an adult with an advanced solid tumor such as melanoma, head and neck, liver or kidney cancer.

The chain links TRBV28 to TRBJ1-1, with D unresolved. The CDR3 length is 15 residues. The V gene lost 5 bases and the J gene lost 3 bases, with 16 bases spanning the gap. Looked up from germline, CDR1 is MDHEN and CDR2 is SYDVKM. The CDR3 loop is CASSPLSIADTEAFF. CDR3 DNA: TGTGCCAGCAGTCCATTGTCTATAGCCGACACTGAAGCTTTCTTT. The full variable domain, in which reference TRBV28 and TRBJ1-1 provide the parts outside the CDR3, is DVKVTQSSRYLVKRTGEKVFLECVQDMDHENMFWYRQDPGLGLRLIYFSYDVKMKEKGDIPEGYSVSREKKERFSLILESASTNQTSMYLCASSPLSIADTEAFFGQGTRLTVV.

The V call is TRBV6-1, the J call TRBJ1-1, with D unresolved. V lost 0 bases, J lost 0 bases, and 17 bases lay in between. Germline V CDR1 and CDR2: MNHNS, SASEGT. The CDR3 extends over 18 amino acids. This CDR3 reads CASSEARDWTGLNTEAFF. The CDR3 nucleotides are TGTGCCAGCAGTGAAGCGCGGGATTGGACCGGGTTGAACACTGAAGCTTTCTTT.

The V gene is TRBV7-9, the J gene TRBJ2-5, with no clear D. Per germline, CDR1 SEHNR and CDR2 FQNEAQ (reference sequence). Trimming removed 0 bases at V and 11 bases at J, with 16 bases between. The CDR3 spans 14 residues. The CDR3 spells CASSLAGSRHRQYF. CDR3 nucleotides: TGTGCCAGCAGCTTAGCTGGGTCTAGACACCGGCAGTACTTC. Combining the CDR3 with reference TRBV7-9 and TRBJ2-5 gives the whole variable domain DTGVSQNPRHKITKRGQNVTFRCDPISEHNRLYWYRQTLGQGPEFLTYFQNEAQLEKSRLLSDRFSAERPKGSFSTLEIQRTEQGDSAMYLCASSLAGSRHRQYFGPGTRLLVL.

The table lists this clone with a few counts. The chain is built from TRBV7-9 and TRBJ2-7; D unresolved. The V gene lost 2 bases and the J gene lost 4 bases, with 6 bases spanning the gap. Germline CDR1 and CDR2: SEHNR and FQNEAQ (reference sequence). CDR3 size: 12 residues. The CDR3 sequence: CASSLRVYEQYF. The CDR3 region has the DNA TGTGCCAGCAGCTTACGGGTTTACGAGCAGTACTTC.

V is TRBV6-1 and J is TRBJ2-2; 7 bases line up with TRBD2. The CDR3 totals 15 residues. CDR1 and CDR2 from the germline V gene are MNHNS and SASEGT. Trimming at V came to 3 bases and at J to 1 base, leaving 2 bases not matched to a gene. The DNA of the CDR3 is TGTGCCAGCAGTGATCCTAGCGGGAACACCGGGGAGCTGTTTTTT. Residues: CASSDPSGNTGELFF.

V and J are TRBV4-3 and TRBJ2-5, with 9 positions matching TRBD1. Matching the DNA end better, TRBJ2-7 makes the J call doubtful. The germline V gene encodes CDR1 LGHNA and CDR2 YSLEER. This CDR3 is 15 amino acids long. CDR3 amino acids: CASSQGRDRDYEQYF. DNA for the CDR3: TGCGCCAGCAGCCAAGGCCGGGACAGGGACTACGAGCAGTACTTC.

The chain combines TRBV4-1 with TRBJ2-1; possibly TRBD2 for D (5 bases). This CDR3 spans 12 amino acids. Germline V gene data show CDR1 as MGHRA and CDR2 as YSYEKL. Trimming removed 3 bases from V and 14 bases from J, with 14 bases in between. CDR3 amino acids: CASSQPGAREFF. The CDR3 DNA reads TGCGCCAGCAGCCAGCCCGGCGCGCGGGAGTTCTTC.

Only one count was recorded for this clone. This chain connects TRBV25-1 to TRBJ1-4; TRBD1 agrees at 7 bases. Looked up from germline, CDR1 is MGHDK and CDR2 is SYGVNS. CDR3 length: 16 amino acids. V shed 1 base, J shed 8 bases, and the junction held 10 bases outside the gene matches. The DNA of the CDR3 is TGTGCCAGCAGTGAATCACAGACAGGGACCGAAGAAAAACTGTTTTTT. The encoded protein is CASSESQTGTEEKLFF.

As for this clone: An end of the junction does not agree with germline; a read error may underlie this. The chain's CDR3 is CASTRGTGPTDTQYF. The CDR3 nucleotides are TGTGCTAGCACCCGAGGCACGGGGCCCACAGATACGCAGTATTTT. This chain connects TRBV7-7 to TRBJ2-3, with D perhaps assigned TRBD1 or TRBD2 (5 bases each). Germline V gene data show CDR1 as SSHAT and CDR2 as FNYEAQ (reference sequence). This CDR3 comprises 15 residues.

CDR3 amino acids: CASSLAGAYSYEQYF. The CDR3, as DNA: TGTGCCAGCAGCTTAGCGGGAGCCTACTCCTACGAGCAGTACTTC. The rearrangement uses TRBV7-9 and TRBJ2-7; D possibly corresponds to TRBD2 (5 bases). The germline V gene encodes CDR1 SEHNR and CDR2 FQNEAQ (reference sequence). There are 15 residues in the CDR3. V lost 0 bases and J lost 0, with 9 bases in between.

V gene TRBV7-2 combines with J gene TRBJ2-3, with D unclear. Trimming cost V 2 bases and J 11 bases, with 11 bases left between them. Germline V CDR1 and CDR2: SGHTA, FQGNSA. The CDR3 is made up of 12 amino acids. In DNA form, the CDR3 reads TGTGCCAGCAGCTTATCCCCATTGGTGCAGTATTTT. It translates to CASSLSPLVQYF.

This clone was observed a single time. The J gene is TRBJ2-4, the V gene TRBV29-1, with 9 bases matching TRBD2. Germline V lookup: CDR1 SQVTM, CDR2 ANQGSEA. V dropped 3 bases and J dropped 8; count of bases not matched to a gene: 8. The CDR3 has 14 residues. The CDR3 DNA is TGCAGCGTTGACGGCGGACTAGCGTCGGACATTCAGTACTTC. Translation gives CSVDGGLASDIQYF.

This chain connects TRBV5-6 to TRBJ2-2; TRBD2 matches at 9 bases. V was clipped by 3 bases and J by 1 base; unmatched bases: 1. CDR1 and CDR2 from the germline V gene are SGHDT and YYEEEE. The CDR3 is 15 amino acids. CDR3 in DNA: TGTGCCAGCAGCTCTAGCGGGATGAACACCGGGGAGCTGTTTTTT. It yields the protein CASSSSGMNTGELFF.

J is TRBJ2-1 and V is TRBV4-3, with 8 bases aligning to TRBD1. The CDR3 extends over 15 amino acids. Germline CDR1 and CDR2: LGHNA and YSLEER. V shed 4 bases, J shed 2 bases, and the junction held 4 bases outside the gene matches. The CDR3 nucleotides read TGCGCCAGCAGCCCCGACAGGGGCCCCTACAATGAGCAGTTCTTC. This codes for CASSPDRGPYNEQFF.

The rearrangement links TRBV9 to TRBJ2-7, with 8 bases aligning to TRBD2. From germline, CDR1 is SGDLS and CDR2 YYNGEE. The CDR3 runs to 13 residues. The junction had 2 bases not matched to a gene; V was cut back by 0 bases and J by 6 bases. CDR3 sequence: CASSVAGGREQYF. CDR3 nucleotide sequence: TGTGCCAGCAGCGTAGCGGGGGGGCGCGAGCAGTACTTC.

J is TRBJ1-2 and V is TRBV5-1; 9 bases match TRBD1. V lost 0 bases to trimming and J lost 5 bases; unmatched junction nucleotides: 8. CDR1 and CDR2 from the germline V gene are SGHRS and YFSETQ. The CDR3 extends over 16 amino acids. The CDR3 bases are TGCGCCAGCAGCTTGGGTCAACAGGGGGCTTTTTATGGCTACACCTTC. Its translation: CASSLGQQGAFYGYTF.

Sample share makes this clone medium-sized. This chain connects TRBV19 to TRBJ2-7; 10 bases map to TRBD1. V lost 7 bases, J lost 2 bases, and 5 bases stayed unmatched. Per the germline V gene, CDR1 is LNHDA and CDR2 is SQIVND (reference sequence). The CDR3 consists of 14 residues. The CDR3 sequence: CASKAGTGAYEQYF. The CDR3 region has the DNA TGTGCCAGTAAGGCAGGGACAGGGGCCTACGAGCAGTACTTC.

CDR3 residues: CATRALAPEGEQYF. The CDR3 DNA sequence: TGTGCCACCCGAGCCCTAGCGCCAGAGGGGGAGCAGTACTTC. The rearrangement uses TRBV19 and TRBJ2-7; D may be TRBD2 (6 bases). The CDR3 runs to 14 residues. Between the trimmed V and J ends, which lost 10 bases and 7 bases, there was a span of 23 bases. The germline V gene encodes CDR1 LNHDA and CDR2 SQIVND (reference sequence).

The CDR3 nucleotides read TGTGCCAGCAGGGCTTGGAACACTGAAGCTTTCTTT. Translation gives CASRAWNTEAFF. This chain uses TRBV27 with TRBJ1-1, with unresolved D. This CDR3 has 12 amino acids. Germline V CDR1 and CDR2: MNHEY, SMNVEV (reference sequence). Trimming pared 6 bases from V and 1 base from J, leaving 6 bases between.

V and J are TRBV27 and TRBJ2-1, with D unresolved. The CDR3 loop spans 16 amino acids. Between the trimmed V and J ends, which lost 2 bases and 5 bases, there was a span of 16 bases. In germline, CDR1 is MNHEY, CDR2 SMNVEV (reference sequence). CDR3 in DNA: TGTGCCAGCAGTTTACCAGGACCGAGATCCAACAATGAGCAGTTCTTC. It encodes CASSLPGPRSNNEQFF.

Here the CDR3 DNA reads TGTGCCAGCAGCCCCCCGGACAGGAGAGATCCTGGTGGCTACACCTTC. Protein sequence: CASSPPDRRDPGGYTF. The rearrangement joins TRBV7-9 to TRBJ1-2, with 7 bases aligning to TRBD1. The CDR3 runs to 16 residues. The V segment lost 5 bases and the J segment 7 bases; nucleotides outside the gene matches: 16. Per the germline V gene, CDR1 is SEHNR and CDR2 is FQNEAQ (reference sequence).

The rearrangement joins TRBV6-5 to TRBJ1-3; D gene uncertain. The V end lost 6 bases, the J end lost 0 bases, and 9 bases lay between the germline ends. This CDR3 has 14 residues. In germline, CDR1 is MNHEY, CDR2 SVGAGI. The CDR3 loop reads CASSHLGSGNTIYF. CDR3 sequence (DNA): TGTGCCAGCAGCCACCTCGGCTCTGGAAACACCATATATTTT.

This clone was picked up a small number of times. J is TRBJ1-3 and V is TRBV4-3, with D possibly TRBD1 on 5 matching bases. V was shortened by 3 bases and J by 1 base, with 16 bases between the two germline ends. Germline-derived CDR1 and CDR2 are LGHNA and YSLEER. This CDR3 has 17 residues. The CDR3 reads CASSQSAGRSSGNTIYF. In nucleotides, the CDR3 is TGCGCCAGCAGCCAGAGCGCAGGGAGGTCTTCTGGAAACACCATATATTTT.

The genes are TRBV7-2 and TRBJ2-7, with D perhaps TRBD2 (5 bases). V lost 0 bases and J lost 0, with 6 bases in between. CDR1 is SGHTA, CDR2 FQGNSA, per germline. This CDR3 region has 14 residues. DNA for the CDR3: TGTGCCAGCAGCTTAGCGACTAACTCCTACGAGCAGTACTTC. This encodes CASSLATNSYEQYF.

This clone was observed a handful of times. The CDR3 loop reads CASSNRLAGYEQYF. CDR3 coding DNA: TGTGCCAGCAGTAACCGGTTAGCGGGGTACGAGCAGTACTTC. The rearrangement links TRBV6-6 to TRBJ2-7; TRBD2 matches 8 bases. The germline V gene encodes CDR1 MNHNY and CDR2 SVGAGI (reference sequence). The CDR3 loop spans 14 amino acids. Losses at the gene ends were 5 bases for V and 4 bases for J; bases not matched to a gene: 7.

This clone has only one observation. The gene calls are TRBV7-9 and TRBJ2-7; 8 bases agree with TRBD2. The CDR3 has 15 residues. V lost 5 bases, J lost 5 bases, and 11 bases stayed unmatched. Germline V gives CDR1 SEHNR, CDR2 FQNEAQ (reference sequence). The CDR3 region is CASSTGGARVNEQYF. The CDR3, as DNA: TGTGCCAGCAGCACGGGGGGGGCTAGAGTCAACGAGCAGTACTTC.

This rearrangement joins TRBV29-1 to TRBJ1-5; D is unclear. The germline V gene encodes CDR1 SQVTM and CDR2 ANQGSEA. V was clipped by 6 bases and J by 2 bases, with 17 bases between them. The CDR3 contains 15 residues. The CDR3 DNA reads TGCAGCGTATCGGACGGACTCTTAGGCAATCAGCCCCAGCATTTT. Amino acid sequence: CSVSDGLLGNQPQHF. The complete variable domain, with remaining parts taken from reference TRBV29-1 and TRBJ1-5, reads SAVISQKPSRDICQRGTSLTIQCQVDSQVTMMFWYRQQPGQSLTLIATANQGSEATYESGFVIDKFPISRPNLTFSTLTVSNMSPEDSSIYLCSVSDGLLGNQPQHFGDGTRLSIL.

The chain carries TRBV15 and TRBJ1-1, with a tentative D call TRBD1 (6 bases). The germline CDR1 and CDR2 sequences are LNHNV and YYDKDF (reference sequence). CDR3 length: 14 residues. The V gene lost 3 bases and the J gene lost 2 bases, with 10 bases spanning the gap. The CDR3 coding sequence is TGTGCCACCAGCAGCCGGGACACCAACACTGAAGCTTTCTTT. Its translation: CATSSRDTNTEAFF.